Listed below are T cell receptor beta chains from one sample, sequenced in a study of vaccination effects on CD4 cells after COVID-19. Antigens for these TCRs are unknown. Libraries were prepared by immunoSEQ multiplex PCR; TCRdb keeps only in-frame clonotypes and omits some of them. The table lists approximately 78,000 clones, about 86% of them singletons. The material sequenced was CD4+ T cells from PBMCs cultured with HCoV-229E spike peptides, taken after COVID-19 vaccination. Receptors originate from a human donor who received a COVID-19 vaccine. The CDR3 runs from the conserved cysteine through the conserved F or W. The order of the fields is J gene, clone size, D gene, V gene, CDR3 protein, CDR3 DNA. D genes are given only for firm matches. Rows give clone size only sometimes, using once, few, many, or a class for an expanded clone.

>TRBJ2-3|-|-|TRBV5-1
CASSGAGASTDTQYF
TGCGCCAGCAGCGGGGCGGGGGCAAGCACAGATACGCAGTATTTT
>TRBJ2-5|-|-|TRBV7-9
CASSLSWETQYF
TGTGCCAGCAGCTTATCATGGGAGACCCAGTACTTC
>TRBJ2-5|-|TRBD1|TRBV5-1
CASSFPGQGAETQYF
TGCGCCAGCAGCTTCCCGGGACAGGGGGCAGAGACCCAGTACTTC
>TRBJ1-5|-|TRBD1|TRBV6-5
CASSRGQGNQPQHF
TGTGCCAGCAGCCGGGGACAGGGCAATCAGCCCCAGCATTTT
>TRBJ2-2|-|TRBD2|TRBV29-1
CSATSLAGGNTGELFF
TGCAGCGCCACCTCATTAGCGGGGGGGAACACCGGGGAGCTGTTTTTT
>TRBJ1-2|-|TRBD1|TRBV5-4
CASSATGGYGYTF
TGTGCCAGCAGCGCGACAGGGGGCTATGGCTACACCTTC
>TRBJ1-3|-|-|TRBV2
CASSPGEVGNTIYF
TGTGCCAGCAGTCCTGGGGAAGTAGGAAACACCATATATTTT
>TRBJ1-2|-|-|TRBV29-1
CSVSQGGGNYGYTF
TGCAGCGTTTCCCAAGGAGGGGGTAACTATGGCTACACCTTC
>TRBJ1-1|-|TRBD1|TRBV4-3
CASSDRVGEAFF
TGCGCCAGCAGTGACAGGGTGGGTGAAGCTTTCTTT
>TRBJ2-1|-|-|TRBV7-2
CASSQNGGEQFF
TGTGCCAGCAGCCAAAATGGCGGGGAGCAGTTCTTC
>TRBJ1-2|once|TRBD1|TRBV14
CASSPDTDRGSGYTF
TGTGCCAGCAGCCCAGATACTGACAGGGGCTCTGGCTACACCTTC
>TRBJ1-5|once|-|TRBV2
CASRLNQPQHF
TGTGCCAGCAGACTTAATCAGCCCCAGCATTTT
>TRBJ2-2|-|-|TRBV11-3
CASSYSLTGELFF
TGTGCCAGCAGCTACTCTCTCACCGGGGAGCTGTTTTTT
>TRBJ1-3|few|-|TRBV5-1
CASSPGESGNTIYF
TGCGCCAGCAGCCCGGGGGAGTCTGGAAACACCATATATTTT
>TRBJ1-1|-|-|TRBV6-5
CASSYSRGPNTEAFF
TGTGCCAGCAGTTACTCCAGGGGCCCGAACACTGAAGCTTTCTTT
>TRBJ1-1|once|-|TRBV3-1/TRBV3-2
CASSQAGEQPNTEAFF
TGTGCCAGCAGCCAAGCCGGTGAGCAGCCGAACACTGAAGCTTTCTTT
>TRBJ2-5|-|TRBD1|TRBV29-1
CSVVRGRGETQYF
TGCAGCGTTGTCAGGGGGCGCGGAGAGACCCAGTACTTC
>TRBJ1-2|-|-|TRBV7-2
CASSQQTGNYGYTF
TGTGCCAGCAGCCAGCAAACAGGCAACTATGGCTACACCTTC
>TRBJ2-3|-|-|TRBV5-1
CASSLEGVGNTDTQYF
TGCGCCAGCAGCTTGGAGGGGGTGGGAAATACAGATACGCAGTATTTT
>TRBJ1-4|-|TRBD1|TRBV5-1
CASRSDRVPYEKLFF
TGCGCCAGCAGGTCCGACAGGGTACCCTACGAAAAACTGTTTTTT
>TRBJ1-4|-|TRBD1|TRBV4-1
CASSRTGGEKLFF
TGCGCCAGCAGCCGAACAGGGGGCGAAAAACTGTTTTTT
>TRBJ2-5|-|TRBD1|TRBV24-1
CATSDYRTGQETQYF
TGTGCCACCAGTGATTACCGGACAGGGCAAGAGACCCAGTACTTC
>TRBJ2-5|-|TRBD2|TRBV19
CASSIILAGGQKTQYF
TGTGCCAGTAGTATTATACTAGCGGGGGGGCAAAAGACCCAGTACTTC
>TRBJ2-2|-|-|TRBV21-1
CASSKDKKGSLYTGELFF
TGTGCCAGCAGCAAAGATAAAAAGGGGAGCCTCTACACCGGGGAGCTGTTTTTT
>TRBJ2-3|-|TRBD1|TRBV6-5
CASSYSNQGVVDTQYF
TGTGCCAGCAGTTACTCGAATCAGGGGGTGGTAGATACGCAGTATTTT
>TRBJ1-2|-|TRBD1|TRBV19
CASKNGQGAHGYTF
TGTGCCAGTAAAAACGGGCAGGGGGCGCACGGCTACACCTTC
>TRBJ1-6|-|-|TRBV5-4
CASSPGRGTGGSPLHF
TGTGCCAGCAGCCCGGGGAGGGGGACCGGGGGTTCACCCCTCCACTTT
>TRBJ2-5|once|TRBD1|TRBV18
CASSPIRDRGQETQYF
TGTGCCAGCTCACCTATCCGGGACAGGGGTCAAGAGACCCAGTACTTC
>TRBJ1-5|-|-|TRBV2
CASSGLVSGQPQHF
TGTGCCAGCAGTGGATTGGTGAGCGGCCAGCCCCAGCATTTT
>TRBJ1-1|-|-|TRBV3-1/TRBV3-2
CASSPHLDTEAFF
TGTGCCAGCAGTCCCCACCTTGACACTGAAGCTTTCTTT
>TRBJ1-2|few|-|TRBV20-1
CSARDTAVF
TGCAGTGCTAGAGACACAGCAGTATTC
>TRBJ2-3|-|-|TRBV6-5
CASSKVTPNTDTQYF
TGTGCCAGCAGCAAAGTTACACCTAACACAGATACGCAGTATTTT
>TRBJ2-2|-|-|TRBV6-1
CASSARKPPNTGELFF
TGTGCCAGCAGTGCCCGGAAACCTCCGAACACCGGGGAGCTGTTTTTT
>TRBJ2-1|-|-|TRBV6-5
CATSGPTDYNEQFF
TGTGCCACCTCTGGGCCAACAGATTACAATGAGCAGTTCTTC
>TRBJ2-3|once|-|TRBV30
CAWRTPGTPDTQYF
TGTGCCTGGAGGACCCCCGGGACCCCGGATACGCAGTATTTT
>TRBJ1-2|-|-|TRBV9
CASSLDGNYGYTF
TGTGCCAGCAGCCTGGACGGGAACTATGGCTACACCTTC
>TRBJ2-2|-|TRBD1|TRBV9
CASSHAGTGNTGELFF
TGTGCCAGCAGTCACGCCGGGACAGGGAACACCGGGGAGCTGTTTTTT
>TRBJ2-2|-|-|TRBV14
CASSQELASRLGGELFF
TGTGCCAGCAGCCAAGAGCTAGCGTCACGCCTTGGGGGGGAGCTGTTTTTT
>TRBJ1-1|few|-|TRBV7-2
CASSSQVMNTEAFF
TGTGCCAGCAGCTCTCAGGTAATGAACACTGAAGCTTTCTTT
>TRBJ2-1|-|TRBD1|TRBV12-5
CASGSGQGRSNEQFF
TGTGCTAGTGGTTCCGGACAGGGGCGCAGCAATGAGCAGTTCTTC
>TRBJ1-2|few|TRBD1|TRBV7-3
CASSPTGGENYGYTF
TGTGCCAGCAGCCCCACAGGGGGTGAAAACTATGGCTACACCTTC
>TRBJ1-2|-|TRBD1|TRBV5-1
CASSKDRGDFGYTF
TGCGCCAGCAGCAAGGACAGGGGGGATTTTGGCTACACCTTC
>TRBJ1-2|-|TRBD1|TRBV19
CASSMGQKANYGYTF
TGTGCCAGTAGTATGGGACAGAAAGCTAACTATGGCTACACCTTC
>TRBJ2-5|-|-|TRBV7-3
CASSLTPTGAKTQYF
TGTGCCAGCAGCTTAACGCCAACGGGGGCGAAGACCCAGTACTTC
>TRBJ2-1|-|TRBD1|TRBV11-3
CASSTHRGSYNEQFF
TGTGCCAGCAGCACTCACAGGGGCTCCTACAATGAGCAGTTCTTC
>TRBJ2-1|few|-|TRBV5-1
CASSLMRGHEQFF
TGCGCCAGCAGCTTGATGAGGGGACATGAGCAGTTCTTC
>TRBJ1-6|once|-|TRBV7-2
CASSLQGNHYNSPLHF
TGTGCCAGCAGCTTACAGGGGAACCACTATAATTCACCCCTCCACTTT
>TRBJ2-5|-|-|TRBV12-3/TRBV12-4
CASSLVGAETQYF
TGTGCCAGCAGTTTGGTTGGGGCGGAGACCCAGTACTTC
>TRBJ1-5|once|-|TRBV5-1
CASSLDDSVNQPQHF
TGCGCCAGCAGCCTCGACGACAGCGTTAATCAGCCCCAGCATTTT
>TRBJ2-1|-|TRBD1|TRBV4-1
CASSQDRDRVGPSYNEQFF
TGCGCCAGCAGCCAAGATCGGGACAGGGTAGGGCCCTCCTACAATGAGCAGTTCTTC
>TRBJ2-5|-|-|TRBV12-3/TRBV12-4
CASSLVEQETQYF
TGTGCCAGCAGTTTAGTAGAGCAAGAGACCCAGTACTTC
>TRBJ1-1|-|TRBD1|TRBV4-3
CASSQGTGGMVTEAFF
TGCGCCAGCAGCCAAGGCACAGGGGGCATGGTGACTGAAGCTTTCTTT
>TRBJ1-5|-|-|TRBV29-1
CSVRFQGLGEKDQPQHF
TGCAGCGTACGGTTTCAGGGTTTGGGGGAAAAGGATCAGCCCCAGCATTTT
>TRBJ2-5|-|TRBD2|TRBV5-1
CASCYSGEETQYF
TGCGCCAGCTGCTATAGCGGGGAAGAGACCCAGTACTTC
>TRBJ1-6|-|-|TRBV6-5
CASSIQGSDSPLHF
TGTGCCAGCAGTATTCAGGGTAGCGATTCACCCCTCCACTTT
>TRBJ1-4|-|-|TRBV12-5
CASGFYLQGKLFF
TGTGCTAGTGGTTTCTATCTGCAGGGAAAACTGTTTTTT
>TRBJ1-2|-|TRBD1|TRBV7-9
CASSSDRGIGGYTF
TGTGCCAGCAGCTCGGACAGGGGGATAGGGGGCTACACCTTC